These T cell receptor beta chains were read from a single sample in a study of CD8 T cells in Susac syndrome. In TCRdb, the immunoSEQ multiplex PCR reads were re-called with MiXCR into one record per CDR3 protein. The sample has approximately 260,000 distinct CDR3 sequences; 90% to 97% are singletons. The sequencing input was CD4+ T cells from PBMCs. These receptors all stem from a human donor with Susac syndrome. CDR3s include the opening cysteine and the closing phenylalanine or tryptophan. The order of the fields is V gene, J gene, D gene, clone size, CDR3 protein, CDR3 DNA. The D gene is left open where the match is weak. Size values are once, few and many counts, or a class for expanded clones, and some rows have none.

v_gene: TRBV29-1
j_gene: TRBJ1-1
d_gene: -
abundance: once
CDR3aa: CSSRNSNTEAFF
CDR3nt: TGCAGCTCCCGGAATTCGAACACTGAAGCTTTCTTT

v_gene: TRBV24-1
j_gene: TRBJ2-6
d_gene: -
abundance: -
CDR3aa: CATSDVPGVGGANVLTF
CDR3nt: TGTGCCACCAGTGACGTCCCGGGGGTAGGTGGGGCCAACGTCCTGACTTTC

v_gene: TRBV3-1
j_gene: TRBJ2-2
d_gene: -
abundance: -
CDR3aa: CASSPPSSRTGELFF
CDR3nt: TGTGCCAGCAGCCCACCTAGTTCTCGAACCGGGGAGCTGTTTTTT

v_gene: TRBV28
j_gene: TRBJ2-7
d_gene: -
abundance: -
CDR3aa: CASSLANRVIYEQYF
CDR3nt: TGTGCCAGCAGTTTAGCCAACAGGGTGATCTACGAGCAGTACTTC

v_gene: TRBV11-2
j_gene: TRBJ1-2
d_gene: TRBD1
abundance: -
CDR3aa: CASSGRTGGWGYTF
CDR3nt: TGTGCCAGCAGCGGACGGACAGGGGGTTGGGGCTACACCTTC

v_gene: TRBV9
j_gene: TRBJ2-7
d_gene: TRBD1
abundance: once
CDR3aa: CASSPRDSNYEQYF
CDR3nt: TGTGCCAGCAGCCCCCGGGACAGCAACTACGAGCAGTACTTC

v_gene: TRBV30
j_gene: TRBJ2-5
d_gene: TRBD2
abundance: -
CDR3aa: CAWSVIRGRGNQETQYF
CDR3nt: TGTGCCTGGAGTGTAATCCGCGGGAGGGGAAACCAAGAGACCCAGTACTTC

v_gene: TRBV2
j_gene: TRBJ2-1
d_gene: TRBD2
abundance: -
CDR3aa: CASSYTSGGHFF
CDR3nt: TGTGCCAGCAGCTATACTAGCGGAGGACATTTCTTC

v_gene: TRBV20-1
j_gene: TRBJ2-2
d_gene: -
abundance: -
CDR3aa: CSARDPGGGTGELFF
CDR3nt: TGCAGTGCTAGAGATCCCGGAGGGGGGACCGGGGAGCTGTTTTTT

v_gene: TRBV5-1
j_gene: TRBJ1-2
d_gene: TRBD1
abundance: once
CDR3aa: CASSLTGAIIYGYTF
CDR3nt: TGCGCCAGCAGCTTGACAGGGGCCATAATCTATGGCTACACCTTC

v_gene: TRBV20-1
j_gene: TRBJ2-7
d_gene: -
abundance: -
CDR3aa: CSASDPGQSGAYEQYF
CDR3nt: TGCAGTGCTAGTGATCCGGGACAAAGTGGGGCCTACGAGCAGTACTTC

v_gene: TRBV15
j_gene: TRBJ2-1
d_gene: TRBD2
abundance: -
CDR3aa: CATSRGRVGLAGGDNEQFF
CDR3nt: TGTGCCACCAGCAGAGGCAGGGTCGGACTAGCGGGAGGGGACAATGAGCAGTTCTTC

v_gene: TRBV30
j_gene: TRBJ1-2
d_gene: -
abundance: -
CDR3aa: CAWSVMGYGYTF
CDR3nt: TGTGCCTGGAGTGTAATGGGGTATGGCTACACCTTC

v_gene: TRBV7-7
j_gene: TRBJ1-3
d_gene: -
abundance: few
CDR3aa: CASSPSSGNTIYF
CDR3nt: TGTGCTAGTTCACCCAGCTCTGGAAACACCATATATTTT

v_gene: TRBV30
j_gene: TRBJ2-7
d_gene: TRBD2
abundance: -
CDR3aa: CAWSAALLAGVTEQYF
CDR3nt: TGTGCCTGGAGCGCCGCCCTACTAGCGGGAGTGACCGAGCAGTACTTC

v_gene: TRBV28
j_gene: TRBJ2-3
d_gene: -
abundance: once
CDR3aa: CASSRRDFTDTQYF
CDR3nt: TGTGCCAGCAGTCGGCGGGACTTCACAGATACGCAGTATTTT

v_gene: TRBV20-1
j_gene: TRBJ2-1
d_gene: -
abundance: -
CDR3aa: CSAYIAASSYNEQFF
CDR3nt: TGCAGTGCGTACATAGCTGCCAGCTCCTACAATGAGCAGTTCTTC

v_gene: TRBV9
j_gene: TRBJ2-5
d_gene: -
abundance: -
CDR3aa: CASSVGPVQETQYF
CDR3nt: TGTGCCAGCAGCGTAGGGCCCGTCCAAGAGACCCAGTACTTC

v_gene: TRBV20-1
j_gene: TRBJ1-2
d_gene: TRBD1
abundance: -
CDR3aa: CSAETGNYGYTF
CDR3nt: TGCAGTGCGGAGACAGGGAACTATGGCTACACCTTC

v_gene: TRBV29-1
j_gene: TRBJ1-4
d_gene: TRBD1
abundance: -
CDR3aa: CSVDRGLNEKLFF
CDR3nt: TGCAGCGTTGACAGGGGGTTAAATGAAAAACTGTTTTTT

v_gene: TRBV10-3
j_gene: TRBJ2-1
d_gene: -
abundance: -
CDR3aa: CAISDGWEQFF
CDR3nt: TGTGCCATCAGTGACGGGTGGGAGCAGTTCTTC

v_gene: TRBV29-1
j_gene: TRBJ1-5
d_gene: -
abundance: -
CDR3aa: CSVEQGNQPQHF
CDR3nt: TGCAGCGTTGAACAGGGGAATCAGCCCCAGCATTTT

v_gene: TRBV30
j_gene: TRBJ1-1
d_gene: TRBD1
abundance: -
CDR3aa: CACPGGDRGFMNTEAFF
CDR3nt: TGTGCCTGTCCTGGGGGGGACAGGGGGTTTATGAACACTGAAGCTTTCTTT

v_gene: TRBV30
j_gene: TRBJ1-2
d_gene: -
abundance: -
CDR3aa: CAWSVQWGYTF
CDR3nt: TGTGCCTGGAGTGTACAGTGGGGCTACACCTTC

v_gene: TRBV29-1
j_gene: TRBJ2-2
d_gene: TRBD2
abundance: -
CDR3aa: CSVKWEGYGELFF
CDR3nt: TGCAGCGTCAAATGGGAGGGGTACGGGGAGCTGTTTTTT

v_gene: TRBV10-3
j_gene: TRBJ2-1
d_gene: TRBD2
abundance: -
CDR3aa: CAISESGTNNEQFF
CDR3nt: TGTGCCATCAGTGAGTCCGGGACTAACAATGAGCAGTTCTTC

v_gene: TRBV30
j_gene: TRBJ2-1
d_gene: TRBD2
abundance: -
CDR3aa: CAWSVSPSGNHQFF
CDR3nt: TGTGCCTGGAGTGTCTCGCCAAGCGGGAACCACCAGTTCTTC

v_gene: TRBV9
j_gene: TRBJ2-1
d_gene: TRBD2
abundance: -
CDR3aa: CASSVAPTSTYEQFF
CDR3nt: TGTGCCAGCAGCGTAGCTCCGACTAGCACCTATGAGCAGTTCTTC

v_gene: TRBV9
j_gene: TRBJ2-7
d_gene: TRBD1
abundance: -
CDR3aa: CASSVSGTGSYEQYF
CDR3nt: TGTGCCAGCAGCGTAAGCGGGACAGGGTCCTACGAGCAGTACTTC

v_gene: TRBV5-1
j_gene: TRBJ2-5
d_gene: -
abundance: -
CDR3aa: CASSLADPFRETQYF
CDR3nt: TGCGCCAGCAGCTTGGCGGATCCTTTTCGAGAGACCCAGTACTTC

v_gene: TRBV12-5
j_gene: TRBJ2-7
d_gene: -
abundance: -
CDR3aa: CASGPGQGAYEQYF
CDR3nt: TGTGCTAGTGGTCCCGGGCAGGGAGCCTACGAGCAGTACTTC

v_gene: TRBV30
j_gene: TRBJ2-6
d_gene: -
abundance: -
CDR3aa: CAWDTQGLSGANVLTF
CDR3nt: TGTGCCTGGGATACTCAGGGGCTATCTGGGGCCAACGTCCTGACTTTC

v_gene: TRBV18
j_gene: TRBJ2-1
d_gene: TRBD2
abundance: -
CDR3aa: CASSPFETGGDNEQFF
CDR3nt: TGTGCCAGCTCACCATTTGAGACGGGAGGCGACAATGAGCAGTTCTTC

v_gene: TRBV20-1
j_gene: TRBJ1-4
d_gene: TRBD1
abundance: -
CDR3aa: CSARVARDRSPNEKLFF
CDR3nt: TGCAGTGCTAGAGTCGCCCGGGACAGGAGCCCTAATGAAAAACTGTTTTTT

v_gene: TRBV20-1
j_gene: TRBJ2-1
d_gene: TRBD2
abundance: -
CDR3aa: CSASAPSGTYNEQFF
CDR3nt: TGCAGTGCTAGCGCCCCCAGCGGGACCTACAATGAGCAGTTCTTC

v_gene: TRBV27
j_gene: TRBJ2-2
d_gene: TRBD1
abundance: -
CDR3aa: CASAMGGRTGDHGELFF
CDR3nt: TGTGCCAGCGCCATGGGTGGAAGGACAGGGGACCACGGGGAGCTGTTTTTT

v_gene: TRBV20-1
j_gene: TRBJ2-3
d_gene: -
abundance: -
CDR3aa: CSASPARGDTQYF
CDR3nt: TGCAGTGCTAGCCCAGCCCGAGGAGATACGCAGTATTTT

v_gene: TRBV29-1
j_gene: TRBJ2-5
d_gene: -
abundance: -
CDR3aa: CSGHEETQYF
CDR3nt: TGCAGCGGACATGAAGAGACCCAGTACTTC

v_gene: TRBV28
j_gene: TRBJ1-2
d_gene: TRBD1
abundance: -
CDR3aa: CASSTTSGTGNYGYTF
CDR3nt: TGTGCCAGCAGCACTACTTCGGGGACAGGGAACTATGGCTACACCTTC

v_gene: TRBV30
j_gene: TRBJ2-5
d_gene: TRBD1
abundance: -
CDR3aa: CARTGSAETQYF
CDR3nt: TGTGCCCGGACAGGGTCAGCGGAGACCCAGTACTTC

v_gene: TRBV29-1
j_gene: TRBJ1-1
d_gene: -
abundance: -
CDR3aa: CSVNMNTEAFF
CDR3nt: TGCAGCGTGAATATGAACACTGAAGCTTTCTTT

v_gene: TRBV28
j_gene: TRBJ1-2
d_gene: -
abundance: once
CDR3aa: CASRSGASDGYTF
CDR3nt: TGTGCCAGCAGATCCGGGGCTTCTGATGGCTACACCTTC

v_gene: TRBV15
j_gene: TRBJ2-2
d_gene: -
abundance: once
CDR3aa: CATSRDPGGRRGELFF
CDR3nt: TGTGCCACCAGCAGAGATCCCGGGGGCAGACGCGGGGAGCTGTTTTTT

v_gene: TRBV15
j_gene: TRBJ1-1
d_gene: -
abundance: -
CDR3aa: CATSREGGRDAFF
CDR3nt: TGTGCCACCAGCAGAGAGGGGGGTCGGGATGCTTTCTTT

v_gene: TRBV15
j_gene: TRBJ2-1
d_gene: TRBD2
abundance: -
CDR3aa: CATSKSRLASYNEQFF
CDR3nt: TGTGCCACCAGCAAAAGCAGACTAGCTTCCTACAATGAGCAGTTCTTC

v_gene: TRBV3-1
j_gene: TRBJ2-3
d_gene: -
abundance: -
CDR3aa: CASSPTTSTDTQYF
CDR3nt: TGTGCCAGCAGCCCCACCACTAGCACAGATACGCAGTATTTT

v_gene: TRBV5-1
j_gene: TRBJ2-4
d_gene: TRBD1
abundance: -
CDR3aa: CASSLAPVGQGINIQYF
CDR3nt: TGCGCCAGCAGCTTGGCCCCCGTTGGACAGGGCATAAACATTCAGTACTTC

v_gene: TRBV15
j_gene: TRBJ1-2
d_gene: -
abundance: -
CDR3aa: CATSRDINYGYTF
CDR3nt: TGTGCCACCAGCAGGGACATCAACTATGGCTACACCTTC

v_gene: TRBV11-3
j_gene: TRBJ2-7
d_gene: TRBD2
abundance: -
CDR3aa: CASSLRLSGSSSEQYF
CDR3nt: TGTGCCAGCAGCTTAAGGCTTAGCGGGAGTTCGTCCGAGCAGTACTTC

v_gene: TRBV12-3/TRBV12-4
j_gene: TRBJ2-7
d_gene: TRBD1
abundance: -
CDR3aa: CASTRTDRVYEQYF
CDR3nt: TGTGCCAGCACCCGAACAGACAGGGTCTACGAGCAGTACTTC

v_gene: TRBV5-1
j_gene: TRBJ1-2
d_gene: TRBD1
abundance: few
CDR3aa: CASSDRVAYGYTF
CDR3nt: TGCGCCAGCAGCGACAGGGTGGCATATGGCTACACCTTC

v_gene: TRBV4-1
j_gene: TRBJ1-1
d_gene: TRBD1
abundance: -
CDR3aa: CASSPSTGGGTEAFF
CDR3nt: TGCGCCAGCAGCCCCTCTACAGGGGGCGGCACTGAAGCTTTCTTT